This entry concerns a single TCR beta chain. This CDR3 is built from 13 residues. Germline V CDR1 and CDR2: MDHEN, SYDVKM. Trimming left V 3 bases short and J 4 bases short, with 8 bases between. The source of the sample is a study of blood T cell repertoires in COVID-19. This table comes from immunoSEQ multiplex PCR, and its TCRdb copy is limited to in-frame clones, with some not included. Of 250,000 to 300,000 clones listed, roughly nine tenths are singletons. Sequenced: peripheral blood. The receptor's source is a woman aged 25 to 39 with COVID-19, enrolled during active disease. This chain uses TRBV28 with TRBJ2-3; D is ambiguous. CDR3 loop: CASSFNSPDTQYF. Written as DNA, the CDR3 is TGTGCCAGCAGTTTTAACAGCCCAGATACGCAGTATTTT.